The source of this T cell receptor beta chain is a study of T-cell memory formation after mild COVID-19. TCRdb reprocessed the 5' RACE reads with MiXCR, giving one entry per CDR3 protein. The repertoire includes almost 550,000 distinct CDR3 sequences, approximately 20% of them detected once, and around 13% sits in the top ten. The V and J ends lost 1 base and 3 bases, in that order; junction bases with no gene match: 3. The CDR3 contains 14 residues. Germline V CDR1 and CDR2: SGHTA, FQGNSA. The sequenced sample consisted of PBMCs or a T cell subset sorted from them (not recorded which). The chain carries TRBV7-2 and TRBJ2-7, with 7 bases fitting TRBD1. This clonotype was sampled from an adult woman who had mild COVID-19 (a few samples of this study predate the infection). Cell type and time point are not known. The CDR3 nucleotides read TGTGCCAGCAGCTTAGAGTGGGACAGCTACGAGCAGTACTTC. It specifies CASSLEWDSYEQYF. The full variable domain, with the rest looked up from reference TRBV7-2 and TRBJ2-7, is GAGVSQSPSNKVTEKGKDVELRCDPISGHTALYWYRQSLGQGLEFLIYFQGNSAPDKSGLPSDRFSAERTGGSVSTLTIQRTQQEDSAVYLCASSLEWDSYEQYFGPGTRLTVT.